This record looks at one T cell receptor beta chain sequence and its context. This entry is derived from a study of blood T cell repertoires in COVID-19. Study information: T cells, B-cell-depleted T cells, or PBMCs supplied cDNA or gDNA.

In the study's own analysis: Amplified reference gene primers provided the basis for estimating nucleated cell counts. The repertoire was sequenced with immunoSEQ multiplex PCR; TCRdb's copy has only in-frame clones and lacks some. That table furnishes V, J and clone size, whereas the DNA furnished D and trimming. The sample includes 180,000 or so clones, less than 90% seen only once; the top ten take approximately 9.9%. This TCR derives from a woman in her fifties or sixties with COVID-19, enrolled during active disease. The specimen was peripheral blood.

Written as DNA, the CDR3 is TGTGCAACCAGAGGACAGGGGCGGGGCTATGGCTACACCTTC. Its translation is CATRGQGRGYGYTF. The V gene is TRBV28, the J gene TRBJ1-2; 9 bases align to TRBD1. CDR3 length equals 14 residues. Germline lookup yields CDR1 MDHEN and CDR2 SYDVKM.